Listed below are T cell receptor beta chains from one sample, sequenced in a study of T cell changes during pregnancy in multiple sclerosis. The repertoire was sequenced with immunoSEQ multiplex PCR; TCRdb's copy has only in-frame clones and lacks some. The sample has more than 55,000 clones, about 90% seen once. Here the sequenced sample was peripheral blood, taken in the first trimester of pregnancy. These receptors came from a female donor in good health, enrolled as a control in a pregnancy study. Each CDR3 is given with its conserved first and last residue. Each record gives: J gene, clone size, V gene, CDR3 protein. Clone sizes are given selectively: once, few, many, or a class where the clone is expanded.

J gene: TRBJ2-5
clone size: NA
V gene: TRBV5-6
CDR3 protein: CASSSGRSETQYF

J gene: TRBJ2-3
clone size: NA
V gene: TRBV23-1
CDR3 protein: CASSHNAREQLTDTQYF

J gene: TRBJ2-5
clone size: NA
V gene: TRBV7-2
CDR3 protein: CASSYPGLAGGQETQYF

J gene: TRBJ2-2
clone size: once
V gene: TRBV5-4
CDR3 protein: CASGRGRAQPGGELFF

J gene: TRBJ1-1
clone size: NA
V gene: TRBV6-5
CDR3 protein: CASRSLGPEAFF

J gene: TRBJ2-1
clone size: NA
V gene: TRBV27
CDR3 protein: CASGKWDRGVGEQFF

J gene: TRBJ2-7
clone size: NA
V gene: TRBV5-1
CDR3 protein: CASSLAQGLYEQYF

J gene: TRBJ2-4
clone size: NA
V gene: TRBV7-6
CDR3 protein: CASSLDRAKNIQYF

J gene: TRBJ1-5
clone size: NA
V gene: TRBV4-1
CDR3 protein: CASSRRAEAGQPQHF

J gene: TRBJ2-4
clone size: NA
V gene: TRBV7-6
CDR3 protein: CASSLDPPGGLAKNIQYF

J gene: TRBJ2-2
clone size: NA
V gene: TRBV19
CDR3 protein: CASSAREGGRELFF

J gene: TRBJ2-1
clone size: NA
V gene: TRBV2
CDR3 protein: CATAGADYNEQFF

J gene: TRBJ1-2
clone size: NA
V gene: TRBV10-3
CDR3 protein: CAIKDREGSYGYTF

J gene: TRBJ2-3
clone size: NA
V gene: TRBV4-1
CDR3 protein: CASSQEASGRITDTQYF

J gene: TRBJ1-2
clone size: NA
V gene: TRBV20-1
CDR3 protein: CSARDRGYTF

J gene: TRBJ2-7
clone size: NA
V gene: TRBV5-1
CDR3 protein: CASSFIGGEGNEQYF

J gene: TRBJ1-4
clone size: NA
V gene: TRBV4-1
CDR3 protein: CASSQVPHFNEKLFF

J gene: TRBJ2-5
clone size: NA
V gene: TRBV21-1
CDR3 protein: CASSEGQGETQYF

J gene: TRBJ2-6
clone size: NA
V gene: TRBV5-1
CDR3 protein: CASSPGQGAVGANVLTF

J gene: TRBJ2-5
clone size: NA
V gene: TRBV9
CDR3 protein: CASSVSTGTGGRETQYF

J gene: TRBJ2-1
clone size: NA
V gene: TRBV28
CDR3 protein: CASSSLVSSGGQFF

J gene: TRBJ2-7
clone size: NA
V gene: TRBV30
CDR3 protein: CAWSVARAGEQYF

J gene: TRBJ1-5
clone size: NA
V gene: TRBV28
CDR3 protein: CASSWARNQPQHF

J gene: TRBJ1-1
clone size: NA
V gene: TRBV7-9
CDR3 protein: CASTVLGGVFGNTEAFF

J gene: TRBJ1-2
clone size: NA
V gene: TRBV6-1
CDR3 protein: CASSDRGSNYGYTF

J gene: TRBJ1-1
clone size: NA
V gene: TRBV19
CDR3 protein: CASSIGTGNTEAFF

J gene: TRBJ1-2
clone size: NA
V gene: TRBV4-1
CDR3 protein: CASSQPKDRPSGYTF

J gene: TRBJ1-5
clone size: NA
V gene: TRBV5-6
CDR3 protein: CASSLGTGGQPQHF

J gene: TRBJ2-5
clone size: NA
V gene: TRBV28
CDR3 protein: CASSPDRGLRETQYF

J gene: TRBJ2-2
clone size: NA
V gene: TRBV2
CDR3 protein: CASSRQVGELFF

J gene: TRBJ2-1
clone size: NA
V gene: TRBV5-4
CDR3 protein: CASSLDRGSHNEQFF

J gene: TRBJ2-5
clone size: NA
V gene: TRBV5-1
CDR3 protein: CASSPQVGGPQYF

J gene: TRBJ2-2
clone size: NA
V gene: TRBV7-2
CDR3 protein: CASSLVGAGELFF

J gene: TRBJ2-1
clone size: once
V gene: TRBV7-2
CDR3 protein: CASSSTRSPVYNEQFF

J gene: TRBJ1-5
clone size: NA
V gene: TRBV30
CDR3 protein: CAWSVAGNQPQHF

J gene: TRBJ2-1
clone size: NA
V gene: TRBV5-1
CDR3 protein: CASTRGYDYTYNEQFF

J gene: TRBJ2-1
clone size: NA
V gene: TRBV19
CDR3 protein: CASRGGTQTYNEQFF

J gene: TRBJ1-3
clone size: NA
V gene: TRBV5-1
CDR3 protein: CASSLAPRGSSGNTIYF

J gene: TRBJ1-3
clone size: NA
V gene: TRBV10-3
CDR3 protein: CAISESWTAEGNTIYF

J gene: TRBJ2-7
clone size: NA
V gene: TRBV7-2
CDR3 protein: CASSGGTSGLYEQYF